This record looks at one T cell receptor (beta chain) sequence and its context. The CDR3 sequence is 14 residues long. Germline V gives CDR1 GTSNPN, CDR2 SVGIG (reference sequence). V lost 2 bases and J 2 bases, leaving 13 bases between the germline ends. This sample is part of a study of technical replicates of blood from four donors. Profiled with immunoSEQ multiplex PCR; TCRdb holds only in-frame clones, not every one. The sample has roughly 50,000 clones; roughly 93% are singletons. The source is a human donor in good health. Some clones in this sample may be carry-over from other donors' samples. V is TRBV30 and J is TRBJ2-7; a possible D gene is TRBD2 (6 bases). The sequencing sample was made of PBMCs. CDR3 DNA sequence: TGTGCCTGGAGTTTTAGCGCGGGGCCCTACGAGCAGTACTTC. Protein product: CAWSFSAGPYEQYF.